The T cell receptor beta chain described here comes from a study of T cells after yellow fever vaccination. Trimming took off 5 bases at V and 3 bases at J, with 18 bases between the two ends. This CDR3 contains 15 residues. Germline V lookup: CDR1 DFQATT, CDR2 SNEGSKA (reference sequence). This clonotype was found many times. TCRdb re-called the 5' RACE reads with MiXCR, one entry per CDR3 protein. The table lists 20,000 to 25,000 distinct CDR3 sequences, less than 5.5% of them singletons. The TCR was taken from a man aged 18 to 35 who received the YFV17D yellow fever vaccine. V is TRBV20-1 and J is TRBJ2-3, with D possibly TRBD2 on 6 matching bases. Material: PBMCs, either bulk or a sorted T-cell subset (CD4+, CD8+, memory, or dextramer-sorted; not recorded which), obtained roughly 45 days after the first yellow fever vaccination. CDR3 in DNA: TGCAGTGCTCGACCGCCACGAGGAGGGACAGATACGCAGTATTTT. It translates to CSARPPRGGTDTQYF.